This entry lists 31 T cell receptor beta chains sequenced from one sample in a study of shared clonotypes between healthy human individuals. Only in-frame clones appear in the TCRdb table, and some are missing; sequencing was by immunoSEQ multiplex PCR. The top ten hold around 1.8% of the sample, which has about 2.1 million clones, just under 95% seen once. Naive CD8 cells lacked CD45RO, underwent positive selection for CCR7 and left out terminally differentiated effector memory CD45RA+ cells. Sequenced: naive CD8+ T cells from PBMCs. The source is a man younger than 35 in good health. Some clones in this sample may be carry-over from other donors' samples.

This clone has only one observation. V gene TRBV11-2 combines with J gene TRBJ2-7; maybe TRBD1 (5 bases). This CDR3 is 15 amino acids long. Germline V gene data show CDR1 as SGHAT and CDR2 as FQNNGV. The ends were cut back, 4 bases at V and 3 bases at J, with 16 bases in the middle. The CDR3 DNA reads as TGTGCCAGCAGCTCCCGGCAGGGAACCGTCTACGAGCAGTACTTC. This encodes CASSSRQGTVYEQYF. Supplemented by reference TRBV11-2 and TRBJ2-7, the full variable domain reads EAGVAQSPRYKIIEKRQSVAFWCNPISGHATLYWYQQILGQGPKLLIQFQNNGVVDDSQLPKDRFSAERLKGVDSTLKIQPAKLEDSAVYLCASSSRQGTVYEQYFGPGTRLTVT.

The chain couples TRBV5-6 to TRBJ2-1; TRBD1 aligns across 7 bases. CDR1 is SGHDT, CDR2 YYEEEE, per germline. Unmatched junction bases numbered 6, after V lost 3 bases and J lost 9 bases. The CDR3 contains 13 residues. CDR3 DNA: TGTGCCAGCAGCTGGGGACAGTCGGGTGAGCAGTTCTTC. Protein sequence: CASSWGQSGEQFF.

This rearrangement joins TRBV5-4 to TRBJ2-7, with 8 bases lining up with TRBD2. Germline V gene lookup returns CDR1 SGHNT and CDR2 YYREEE (reference sequence). The CDR3 loop spans 14 amino acids. J lost 3 bases, V lost 4 bases, and 6 bases had no gene match. Here the CDR3 reads CASSPREGFYEQYF. The CDR3 bases are TGTGCCAGCAGCCCCCGGGAGGGGTTCTACGAGCAGTACTTC.

The chain uses TRBV9 and TRBJ2-6, with D possibly TRBD2 on 5 matching bases. The germline V gene has CDR1 SGDLS and CDR2 YYNGEE. Trimming pared 1 base from V and 0 bases from J, leaving 11 bases between. CDR3 length: 17 amino acids. The DNA for the CDR3 is TGTGCCAGCAGCGTATCCGGGGTAAGCTCTGGGGCCAACGTCCTGACTTTC. Translating gives CASSVSGVSSGANVLTF.

The chain joins TRBV14 to TRBJ2-2; 7 nucleotides match TRBD1. The germline V gene has CDR1 SGHDN and CDR2 FVKESK. This CDR3 has 14 amino acids. After removal of 3 bases from V and 6 bases from J, the junction contained 4 bases not matched to a gene. The CDR3 loop reads CASSHMTGPGELFF. The CDR3 DNA follows: TGTGCCAGCAGCCATATGACAGGGCCCGGGGAGCTGTTTTTT.

V usage is TRBV6-6 and J usage is TRBJ1-4; D is ambiguous. In germline, CDR1 is MNHNY, CDR2 SVGAGI (reference sequence). The V end lost 5 bases, the J end lost 6 bases, and 13 bases lay between the germline ends. CDR3 length equals 14 residues. This CDR3 reads CASSEPDGYEKLFF. The CDR3 DNA reads TGTGCCAGCAGTGAGCCAGACGGCTATGAAAAACTGTTTTTT.

This clone appeared a single time. The CDR3 region is CASSDGGPQHF. CDR3 nucleotide sequence: TGCGCCAGCAGTGATGGGGGGCCCCAGCATTTT. V gene TRBV10-2 combines with J gene TRBJ1-5, with D possibly being TRBD1 (5 bases). Trimming removed 3 bases from V and 9 bases from J, with 6 bases in between. Per the germline V gene, CDR1 is WSHSY and CDR2 is SAAADI. The CDR3 is 11 residues long.

The chain has TRBV10-3 and TRBJ2-1; D may be TRBD1 (5 bases). V dropped 6 bases and J dropped 3 bases, with 15 bases sitting between them. CDR1 is ENHRY and CDR2 is SYGVKD in the germline V gene. The CDR3 has 15 residues. The DNA of the CDR3 is TGTGCCATCAGAACCGACAGTTCTATCTACAATGAGCAGTTCTTC. It is translated as CAIRTDSSIYNEQFF.

This chain uses TRBV7-9 with TRBJ2-1; tentatively, D is TRBD2 (6 bases). CDR3 length: 15 amino acids. Between the trimmed V and J ends, which lost 5 bases and 2 bases, there was a span of 13 bases. Germline values: CDR1 SEHNR, CDR2 FQNEAQ (reference sequence). In DNA, the CDR3 is TGTGCCAGCAGCCCTCGGACTAACACCTACAATGAGCAGTTCTTC. Its protein is CASSPRTNTYNEQFF.

The gene calls are TRBV21-1 and TRBJ2-2. TRBV21-1 is a documented pseudogene. The CDR3 loop spans 13 amino acids. CDR3 bases: TGTGCCCGCCAGCCAAGTTGGCCCGGGGAGCTGTTTTTT. Translation: CARQPSWPGELFF.

The chain employs TRBV5-4 and TRBJ2-7; D is perhaps TRBD1 or TRBD2 (6 bases each). CDR3 length: 15 residues. The germline V and J ends were trimmed by 4 bases and 1 base, with 15 bases remaining between them. From germline, CDR1 is SGHNT and CDR2 YYREEE (reference sequence). This chain's CDR3 is CASSPGGLSSYEQYF. In DNA form, the CDR3 reads TGTGCCAGCAGCCCCGGGGGCCTGAGTTCCTACGAGCAGTACTTC.

DNA for the CDR3: TGTGCCAGCAGTTTAACACCGGGACTAGTCTCCAATGAGCAGTTCTTC. This encodes CASSLTPGLVSNEQFF. V and J are TRBV28 and TRBJ2-1, with 8 bases identical to TRBD2. This CDR3 has 16 amino acids. Germline V lookup: CDR1 MDHEN, CDR2 SYDVKM. V shed 2 bases and J 6 bases; nucleotides not matched to a gene: 9.

The chain is built from TRBV6-5 and TRBJ1-1; no reliable D call. From germline, CDR1 is MNHEY and CDR2 SVGAGI. V dropped 4 bases and J dropped 5 bases, with 14 bases sitting between them. This CDR3 region has 14 residues. CDR3 protein: CASSFNPRGTEAFF. DNA of the CDR3: TGTGCCAGCAGTTTCAATCCCCGGGGAACTGAAGCTTTCTTT.

The J gene is TRBJ1-2, the V gene TRBV18; D unclear. This CDR3 spans 15 amino acids. The V end lost 2 bases, the J end lost 1 base, and 11 bases lay between the germline ends. The germline CDR1 and CDR2 sequences are KGHSH and LQKENI. The CDR3 bases are TGTGCCAGCTCACCATTTAGTGATGGTAACTATGGCTACACCTTC. It yields the protein CASSPFSDGNYGYTF.

This sequence joins TRBV11-2 and TRBJ1-2; no clear D. V was clipped by 6 bases and J by 4 bases, with 12 bases between them. Germline V gene sequence: CDR1 SGHAT, CDR2 FQNNGV. The CDR3 contains 13 residues. The CDR3 loop reads CASRSGRVYGYTF. The CDR3 bases are TGTGCCAGCAGATCCGGACGGGTCTATGGCTACACCTTC.

The gene calls are TRBV14 and TRBJ1-2; D remains unclear. V was shortened by 0 bases and J by 2 bases, with 16 bases between the two germline ends. Per germline, CDR1 SGHDN and CDR2 FVKESK. The CDR3 contains 17 residues. CDR3 protein: CASSQDSVVGMNYGYTF. CDR3 bases: TGTGCCAGCAGCCAAGATAGTGTGGTCGGAATGAACTATGGCTACACCTTC.

The chain combines TRBV7-9 with TRBJ1-5; no firm D call. V shed 6 bases and J shed 0 bases, with 15 bases lying between them. CDR1 and CDR2 from the germline V gene are SEHNR and FQNEAQ (reference sequence). The CDR3 spans 16 residues. In DNA, the CDR3 is TGTGCCAGCAGTTTCCATTACTGGGATAGCAATCAGCCCCAGCATTTT. Translation: CASSFHYWDSNQPQHF.

The CDR3 is CATSRAGRGNEQFF. In nucleotides, the CDR3 is TGTGCCACCAGCAGGGCAGGTCGCGGCAATGAGCAGTTCTTC. The chain links TRBV15 to TRBJ2-1; D remains unclear. V gave up 3 bases and J gave up 6 bases, with 12 bases separating them. This CDR3 has 14 amino acids. CDR1 is LNHNV, CDR2 YYDKDF, per germline (reference sequence).

The chain couples TRBV29-1 to TRBJ2-3, with 8 bases aligning to TRBD2. The CDR3 spans 14 residues. V lost 7 bases to trimming and J lost 5 bases; unmatched junction nucleotides: 11. Germline CDR1 reads SQVTM; CDR2 reads ANQGSEA. The CDR3 sequence is CSAPIAGKLDTQYF. In DNA form, the CDR3 reads TGCAGCGCCCCAATAGCGGGAAAGTTAGATACGCAGTATTTT.

The rearrangement links TRBV30 to TRBJ2-7; D gene uncertain. Germline V gene lookup returns CDR1 GTSNPN and CDR2 SVGIG (reference sequence). V was shortened by 1 base and J by 4 bases, with 8 bases between the two germline ends. The CDR3 is 12 residues long. CDR3: CAWSEKGYEQYF. The CDR3 bases are TGTGCCTGGAGTGAGAAAGGATACGAGCAGTACTTC. Supplemented by reference TRBV30 and TRBJ2-7, the full variable domain reads SQTIHQWPATLVQPVGSPLSLECTVEGTSNPNLYWYRQAAGRGLQLLFYSVGIGQISSEVPQNLSASRPQDRQFILSSKKLLLSDSGFYLCAWSEKGYEQYFGPGTRLTVT.

On this clone: Distinct nucleotide sequences in the sample also encode this CDR3. The V and J genes are TRBV9 and TRBJ2-7; 13 bases are shared with TRBD2. Germline V gives CDR1 SGDLS, CDR2 YYNGEE. V lost 0 bases and J lost 3; bases outside the gene matches: 0. The CDR3 loop spans 15 amino acids. As DNA, the CDR3 is TGTGCCAGCAGCGTAGGGACTAGCGGGGGCTACGAGCAGTACTTC. This translates into CASSVGTSGGYEQYF.

The J gene is TRBJ1-2, the V gene TRBV13; 12 bases align to TRBD1. Losses at the gene ends were 3 bases for V and 2 bases for J; bases not matched to a gene: 7. Germline V CDR1 and CDR2: PRHDT, FYEKMQ (reference sequence). The CDR3 is 17 residues long. CDR3 residues: CASSFGGTGGVNYGYTF. The DNA for the CDR3 is TGTGCCAGCAGCTTCGGCGGGACAGGGGGCGTAAACTATGGCTACACCTTC.

This rearrangement joins TRBV28 to TRBJ2-5; D not certain. The CDR3 runs 16 residues. Germline loops: CDR1 MDHEN, CDR2 SYDVKM. The V end lost 7 bases, the J end lost 3 bases, and 21 bases lay between the germline ends. The CDR3: CASMAPPWGIKETQYF. The CDR3 nucleotides are TGTGCCAGCATGGCCCCCCCCTGGGGAATTAAAGAGACCCAGTACTTC. The full variable domain, with the rest looked up from reference TRBV28 and TRBJ2-5, is DVKVTQSSRYLVKRTGEKVFLECVQDMDHENMFWYRQDPGLGLRLIYFSYDVKMKEKGDIPEGYSVSREKKERFSLILESASTNQTSMYLCASMAPPWGIKETQYFGPGTRLLVL.

V gene TRBV6-5 combines with J gene TRBJ2-7; maybe TRBD1 (5 bases). From germline, CDR1 is MNHEY and CDR2 SVGAGI. Between the trimmed V and J ends, which lost 2 bases and 4 bases, there was a span of 12 bases. This CDR3 has 14 residues. CDR3 DNA sequence: TGTGCCAGCAGTTACGGGCAGGGATGGTACGAGCAGTACTTC. It yields the protein CASSYGQGWYEQYF.

The chain joins TRBV19 to TRBJ2-2, with no clear D. The V gene's germline CDR1 is LNHDA and CDR2 SQIVND (reference sequence). CDR3 length equals 13 residues. Between the trimmed V and J ends, which lost 4 bases and 8 bases, there was a span of 11 bases. Here the CDR3 reads CASSKVGAGELFF. For the CDR3, the DNA is TGTGCCAGTAGTAAGGTCGGAGCGGGGGAGCTGTTTTTT.

The chain uses TRBV27 and TRBJ2-7; D perhaps matches TRBD1 (6 bases). CDR1 is MNHEY and CDR2 is SMNVEV in the germline V gene (reference sequence). The V end lost 8 bases, the J end lost 1 base, and 12 bases lay between the germline ends. The CDR3 sequence is 13 residues long. CDR3 DNA sequence: TGTGCCAGCCGGGACACCCTGTCCTACGAGCAGTACTTC. Protein sequence: CASRDTLSYEQYF.

This chain joins TRBV5-6 and TRBJ2-7; D is possibly TRBD2 (5 bases). CDR1 SGHDT and CDR2 YYEEEE come from the germline V gene. The V and J ends lost 0 bases and 3 bases respectively, with 7 bases between them. There are 13 residues in the CDR3. CDR3 sequence: CASSLGTFYEQYF. For the CDR3, the DNA is TGTGCCAGCAGCTTGGGGACTTTCTACGAGCAGTACTTC.

Only one count was recorded for this clone. This sample also contains other DNA sequences that code for the same CDR3. The chain carries TRBV29-1 and TRBJ2-1; 9 bases align to TRBD1. The CDR3 consists of 13 residues. Trimming cost V 3 bases and J 7 bases; bases outside gene matches: 4. Per the germline V gene, CDR1 is SQVTM and CDR2 is ANQGSEA. CDR3 nucleotides: TGCAGCGTTGATGGGACAGGGCGGAATGAGCAGTTCTTC. Encoded protein: CSVDGTGRNEQFF.

The chain is built from TRBV7-9 and TRBJ2-7, with D perhaps matching TRBD1 (6 bases). The CDR3 is made up of 15 amino acids. Germline V gives CDR1 SEHNR, CDR2 FQNEAQ (reference sequence). The V gene lost 5 bases and the J gene lost 3 bases, with 17 bases spanning the gap. The chain's CDR3 is CASSLDGGPVYEQYF. The CDR3 coding sequence is TGTGCCAGCAGCCTAGATGGGGGCCCAGTCTACGAGCAGTACTTC.

The gene calls are TRBV5-1 and TRBJ2-1; 8 positions match TRBD2. The CDR3 extends over 17 amino acids. The trim removed 4 bases at V and 5 bases at J, leaving 14 bases unmatched. Germline CDR1 reads SGHRS; CDR2 reads YFSETQ. The CDR3 region has the DNA TGCGCCAGCAGCATCACCCCAAGCGGGGGAGGCGACAATGAGCAGTTCTTC. Translation: CASSITPSGGGDNEQFF.

This clone was seen more than once but under ten times. V usage is TRBV25-1 and J usage is TRBJ1-3; 7 bases map to TRBD1. The germline gives CDR1 MGHDK, CDR2 SYGVNS. V dropped 4 bases and J dropped 3; count of bases not matched to a gene: 3. This CDR3 is built from 14 residues. The CDR3 DNA is TGTGCCAGCAGTGGGACAGGCTATGGAAACACCATATATTTT. Its protein is CASSGTGYGNTIYF.